This T cell receptor beta chain is from a study of stem cell transplantation in POMP-related autoinflammatory disease. Study-wide background: Hypothesis: faulty thymoproteasomes impair CD8+ T-cell selection, skewing TRB repertoires. Neutrophil and platelet engraftment from the graft donor was 100% through one year after transplant. Study-wide findings and caveats: In PRAID patients, the number of distinct TRB V-J gene pairings was restricted.

Generated by immunoSEQ multiplex PCR, the TCRdb table keeps only in-frame clones and is missing some. The sample includes thousands of clones, 88% seen only once; the top ten take over 10%. A note on this clone: Its antigen remains unidentified.

This CDR3 has 14 residues. The V and J ends lost 5 bases and 6 bases respectively, with 13 bases between them. The V gene's germline CDR1 is SSHAT and CDR2 FNYEAQ (reference sequence). The sequencing here drew on CD8+ T cells from PBMCs, taken after stem cell transplantation. The receptor comes from a human patient with POMP-related autoinflammation and immune dysregulation (PRAID). Among the T cells, some may be from the graft donor. The chain has TRBV7-7 and TRBJ1-4; D is perhaps TRBD1 (5 bases). The CDR3 region has the DNA TGTGCCAGCAGCCCGGGGCGGGGGGATGAAAAACTGTTTTTT. Translated: CASSPGRGDEKLFF.